This TCR beta chain was identified during a study of vaccination and CD4 T cells after COVID-19. Treatment here: roughly 11-day PBMC culture with coronavirus spike peptide pools or control peptides (ViraFEST assay). Before the COVID-19 pandemic (2011-2018), CD4+ T cells were obtained from the unexposed donor. An Oncomine TCR Beta short-read assay was used to sequence the DNA from cultured CD4+ T cells. Each CDR3 protein gets one entry after TCRdb re-called the PCR reads with MiXCR. The table records 6,900 or so distinct CDR3 sequences, over 50% of them present only once. This clonotype was counted only a few times. Its antigen is unidentified. CDR3 length equals 14 residues. With V trimmed by 6 bases and J by 6 bases, 9 bases remained unmatched. Per germline, CDR1 MDHEN and CDR2 SYDVKM.

The receptor comes from a human donor in good health. The sample was CD4+ T cells from blood, cultured in vitro. V and J are TRBV28 and TRBJ2-7; TRBD2 agrees at 9 bases. CDR3 coding DNA: TGTGCCAGCAGAGCCGGGACTAGCTTACCCGAGCAGTACTTC. Translating it yields CASRAGTSLPEQYF.